This TCR beta chain appears in the sequencing data of a study of cytomegalovirus exposure and HLA in healthy donors (dated by TCRdb to about 2017). Some background on the complete study: An earlier analysis of 587 of the donors reported around 280 Gb of sequence data and around 100 million unique TCR beta sequences obtained from approximately 180 million T cells. An early release covering roughly 640 HLA-typed donors comprised about 320 gigabases of sequencing data and about 90 million unique TCR sequences. In a later analysis, previously published TCR beta repertoires from several hundred donors were re-analyzed and high-resolution HLA genotyping was added so that TCR occurrence patterns could be studied. High-throughput TCR immunosequencing, statistical association of individual TCRs with disease status, and machine learning were combined to predict cytomegalovirus infection status. The study aimed to test whether cataloging public T cell receptors could reveal signatures of past pathogen exposure. HLA typing covered class I and class II loci at four-digit resolution. Along with the approximately 700-subject first cohort, a separate validation cohort of over a hundred different subjects was used. Typing coverage differed by locus: A, B, C, DRB1 and DQB1 were typed in about 629-640 donors, DQA1 in about 500, DPA1 in 600 to 610, and DPB1 in approximately 450. Every repertoire in the discovery cohort had been generated on one and the same sequencing platform. Among about 410 genotyped donors of the cohort, an average of about 220,000 unique TCR beta nucleotide sequences was sequenced per donor, of which about 18% were non-productive. The study profiled the T cell repertoires of 666 subjects by immunosequencing and related them to cytomegalovirus serostatus. Rather than drawing on any new phenotypic data, the later analysis identified candidate immune exposures from TCR beta sequences and the way those sequences occurred across donors. In a later genetic analysis, genome-wide SNP genotypes for about 55% of the roughly 700 donors were used, and that subset was treated as a discovery cohort. An earlier analysis of fewer than 700 of the donors applied high-throughput TCR beta sequencing to assess whether each TCR beta V gene segment acted as functional or pseudogenic. Roughly 5 DR-DQ haplotypes were handled as single units for association and clustering, since linkage in the cohort was strong. The genetic ancestry cluster associated with self-reported Caucasian donors included 70% to 85% of the roughly 400 genotyped donors. Alongside the repertoire data, information on donor age, sex, ethnicity and CMV serostatus was compiled.

The cohort comprised hundreds of healthy bone marrow donors. All cohort members were sampled while nominally healthy, although unrecorded immune exposures were likely present. The donor was CMV seropositive and belonged to the group of about 290 seropositive cohort members. Every donor gave a peripheral blood sample, and the peripheral blood mononuclear cells from that sample were used for TCR beta sequencing. The Qiagen DNeasy Blood Extraction Kit was used to extract genomic DNA from the blood cell samples. The paper as a whole reports these results and caveats: Presence/absence analyses assumed roughly uniform sequencing depth across donors, an assumption that may not hold. When HLA alleles, especially DR and DQ, strongly co-occurred, TCR associations were difficult to assign to individual alleles. A later analysis found that TCR association rates varied across HLA loci, with DRB1 alleles showing the most associated TCRs and HLA-C alleles the fewest. The classifier was reported to diagnose cytomegalovirus status with high specificity and sensitivity in both the original cohort and the validation cohort. A further reported finding was that TCR beta sequences accurately predicted the HLA-A and HLA-B alleles for most subjects in the first cohort. The authors suggested that the approach could potentially be generalized to other disease states and immunological phenotypes. Across donors, most TCR sequences were observed very rarely, whereas some public TCRs were present in many individuals. According to a later genetic analysis, donors in an Asian-associated ancestry cluster had fewer N-insertions in productive TCRs than the approximately 690-donor mean. Linkage disequilibrium might explain the correlated functional status among segregating V segments, but an unknown experimental factor could not be excluded. Specific HLA alleles were associated with around 18,000 TCR beta sequences at a false discovery rate of 0.05 in a later analysis. Broadly in line with IMGT annotations, most TCR beta V segments showed up in productive rearrangements about 87% or about 30% of the time in an earlier analysis of 587 of the donors. Because HLA typing was unavailable for some donors at each locus, only the typed subset was used in association tests. Because counts were too low, roughly 16 rarely observed V segments, including chromosome 9 orphons, were excluded from the earlier analysis of several hundred of the donors. Three of the identified cytomegalovirus-associated TCR beta chains were confirmed in vitro to be specific for cytomegalovirus antigens. A later genetic analysis associated a missense DCLRE1C variant with V-gene and J-gene trimming of TCR beta chains, and an independent cohort replicated the association. According to a later analysis, parvovirus B19, influenza, CMV and Epstein-Barr virus appeared linked to several top co-occurrence clusters. In a later analysis, HLA-associated TCR beta chains showed more clonal expansion and lower generation probabilities than non-associated chains that were equally common. The only immune exposure information available for the cohort was CMV serostatus. In the study, some 160 TCR beta chains were listed as associated with cytomegalovirus. A group of highly shared sequence variants was considered likely to be a technical artifact of the sequencing pipeline. According to a later analysis, most CMV-associated TCR beta chains appeared to be HLA-restricted, and the HLA associations seemed to be driven largely by CMV exposure. The cohort was sequenced for TCR beta chains only, and without alpha or paired-chain data the features that could be detected were limited. The 87-base-pair reads could not distinguish some IMGT-functional V segments, including TRBV6-2 and TRBV6-3, so those segments were excluded.

This clone has a handful of counts. The antigen it binds to is not known. Qualities for individual bases were not recorded, and no much larger clone is one base off. CDR1 MDHEN and CDR2 SYDVKM were looked up in the germline V gene. The V and J ends are trimmed by 4 bases and 3 bases, leaving 9 bases between them. Spanning cysteine to phenylalanine, the CDR3 consists of 13 amino acids. Only the CDR3 DNA stays, 39 bases, in frame from base 1. Libraries came from the immunoSEQ multiplex PCR assay. For the multiplex PCR, a mixture combining 60 forward primers for TCR Vbeta segments and 13 reverse primers for TCR Jbeta segments was used. Amplification of the CDR3 region of rearranged TCR beta genes was performed with a multiplex PCR assay on genomic DNA. The amplified TCR beta libraries were sequenced on the Illumina HiSeq System as 87-base-pair reads. Regarding the original processing steps: Across the 500 to 700 repertoires, a later analysis counted tens of millions of unique TCR beta chains, approximately 12 million of which were shared by at least two donors. Raw reads were error-corrected and collapsed into unique sequences with a nearest-neighbor algorithm that merged closely related sequences to remove PCR and sequencing errors. To assign V, D and J gene segments, CDR3 sequences were aligned to IMGT reference sequences. For a sequence to be retained, a match of at least six nucleotides to both a V gene segment and a J gene segment was required. A rearrangement was called productive if the CDR3 had no stop codons and remained in frame with V and J, and every other rearrangement was called non-productive. Following IMGT convention, CDR3 was defined as the stretch from the second conserved V-encoded cysteine to the conserved J-encoded phenylalanine. In an earlier analysis of some 550 of the donors, sequences lacking an unambiguous match to a single V gene segment were excluded. An earlier analysis of roughly 590 of the donors called V segments functional above 56.7% productive rearrangements and segregating when the between-donor standard deviation exceeded 5%. A statistical classification framework was built to diagnose cytomegalovirus status from the catalog of TCR beta chain sequences. In a later analysis, V and J genes were assigned by comparing TCR nucleotide sequences against IMGT/GENE-DB human TR gene sequences. A later analysis assigned CDR3 sequences and most-parsimonious VDJ recombination scenarios with the TCRdist pipeline. In a later analysis, each TCR beta chain was defined by its CDR3 amino acid sequence together with its V-gene family, and reads lacking a unique V-gene family were excluded. A later analysis removed 592 highly shared, low-generation-probability nucleotide sequences to deal with suspected cross-contamination and a sequencing artifact. In a later analysis, a clonal expansion index was calculated for each public chain from normalized within-repertoire ranks of inferred template counts. A later analysis computed generation probabilities with a VDJ recombination model fitted to out-of-frame rearrangements, and checked the results against IGoR. In a later analysis, TCR-TCR, TCR-HLA and TCR-CMV co-occurrence was scored with hypergeometric tests, and a repertoire-size bias correction was applied to TCR pairs. False discovery rates were estimated in a later analysis by permuting HLA or CMV assignments 20 times. In a later analysis, co-occurring TCRs were grouped using DBSCAN, with TCRdist sequence similarity added in when clustering inside HLA-allele-positive subsets. Repertoires with fewer than 30,000 or more than 120,000 public chains were left out of co-occurrence clustering, as were four to six repertoires with anomalous nucleotide sharing. In TCRdb, the immuneACCESS table is reduced to in-frame sequences with V and J assigned. These tables do not hold every clone; where another copy was compared, an unresolved V gene accounts for under half, and the others remain unexplained. From that table come the V and J calls and clone size; the DNA was used to work out D and trimming. This sample comprises roughly 170,000 clones, about four fifths of them detected only once. Together, the top ten hold approximately 6.8% of the sample.

The chain is encoded by TRBV28 joined to TRBJ2-5; perhaps TRBD1 is the D gene, with 6 bases matching. The sequenced material came from PBMCs. This receptor was obtained from a man aged 30-40 years in good health and CMV-seropositive. The bases are TGTGCCAGCAGTTCTTCAGGGGAAGAGACCCAGTACTTC. It encodes CASSSSGEETQYF.